The 14 T cell receptor beta chains below all came from one sample that was sequenced in a study of OX40 agonist ivuxolimab in advanced cancers. Sequencing was performed with immunoSEQ multiplex PCR; in TCRdb, only in-frame clones are kept and a portion is missing. The sample carries about 83,000 clones, about 88% recorded once. The sequences come from CD4+ or CD8+ T cells sorted from blood, collected in a trial of the OX40 agonist ivuxolimab. The source of these receptors is an adult with an advanced solid tumor such as melanoma, head and neck, liver or kidney cancer.

The genes are TRBV18 and TRBJ2-5, with 7 bases identical to TRBD1. Germline lookup yields CDR1 KGHSH and CDR2 LQKENI. The V segment lost 3 bases and the J segment 3 bases; nucleotides outside the gene matches: 7. This CDR3 is 15 amino acids long. The CDR3: CASSPQQGKEETQYF. CDR3 coding DNA: TGTGCCAGCTCACCCCAACAGGGGAAGGAAGAGACCCAGTACTTC.

The genes are TRBV12-1 and TRBJ1-3. TRBV12-1 constitutes a pseudogene. CDR3 size: 15 residues. CDR3 coding DNA: TGTGCCAGCAGCTTGGGTCTTTACTCTGGAAACACCATATATTTT. As protein: CASSLGLYSGNTIYF.

CDR3: CASSLFGSYNEQFF. CDR3 DNA sequence: TGTGCCAGCAGCTTATTCGGGAGTTACAATGAGCAGTTCTTC. This chain joins TRBV11-3 and TRBJ2-1, with D maybe TRBD2 (6 bases). CDR1 and CDR2 (germline): SGHNT, YENEEA. V was cut by 2 bases and J by 4 bases, with 9 bases left in between. The CDR3 spans 14 residues.

The V call is TRBV27, the J call TRBJ2-2; 12 bases are a match to TRBD2. The CDR3 runs 16 residues. The germline gives CDR1 MNHEY, CDR2 SMNVEV (reference sequence). The trim removed 3 bases at V and 4 bases at J, leaving 3 bases unmatched. The CDR3 DNA is TGTGCCAGCAGTTTGACTAGCGGGAGCGGCACCGGGGAGCTGTTTTTT. It translates to CASSLTSGSGTGELFF.

The chain carries TRBV28 and TRBJ1-2; no firm D call. CDR3 length equals 12 residues. The V end lost 10 bases, the J end lost 4 bases, and 13 bases lay between the germline ends. CDR1 is MDHEN and CDR2 is SYDVKM in the germline V gene. CDR3 loop: CATHYPPYGYTF. The CDR3, as DNA: TGTGCCACCCATTACCCCCCCTATGGCTACACCTTC.

The chain combines TRBV7-3 with TRBJ1-5, with unresolved D. Trimming shortened V by 6 bases and J by 4 bases, and 4 bases separated the two germline ends. The CDR3 is 11 residues long. CDR1 SGHTA and CDR2 FQGTGA come from the germline V gene. This CDR3 reads CASSKNQPQHF. The CDR3 nucleotides are TGTGCCAGCAGTAAGAATCAGCCCCAGCATTTT.

The chain uses TRBV19 and TRBJ2-1; unclear D gene. Germline CDR1 LNHDA, CDR2 SQIVND (reference sequence). This CDR3 spans 14 amino acids. The V and J ends lost 4 bases and 9 bases respectively, with 16 bases between them. CDR3: CASSRGLRWGEQFF. DNA of the CDR3: TGTGCCAGTAGTAGAGGATTGCGTTGGGGTGAGCAGTTCTTC.

The J gene is TRBJ2-3, the V gene TRBV5-1, with TRBD1 identical over 7 bases. Trimming removed 0 bases from V and 2 bases from J; junction bases left unmatched: 6. The CDR3 is 16 amino acids. In germline, CDR1 is SGHRS, CDR2 YFSETQ. In DNA form, the CDR3 reads TGCGCCAGCAGCTTGGAGGACAGGTCTAACACAGATACGCAGTATTTT. Amino acid sequence: CASSLEDRSNTDTQYF.

The chain recombines TRBV5-3 with TRBJ2-2; 7 bases align to TRBD1. TRBV5-3 is treated as an ORF (open reading frame) with a function not yet certain. The CDR3 consists of 16 residues. The ends lost 4 bases at V and 1 base at J; junction bases unmatched: 7. CDR3 coding DNA: TGTGCCAGAAGCAATTGGACAGGCGGGAACACCGGGGAGCTGTTTTTT. It is translated as CARSNWTGGNTGELFF.

This clone appeared a few times. The chain has TRBV19 and TRBJ1-5; the D gene is possibly TRBD1 (5 bases). This CDR3 has 14 amino acids. V was shortened by 5 bases and J by 3 bases, with 11 bases between the two germline ends. Germline V lookup: CDR1 LNHDA, CDR2 SQIVND (reference sequence). CDR3 nucleotide sequence: TGTGCCAGTAGTGGGGCAGCTTTCAATCAGCCCCAGCATTTT. Residues: CASSGAAFNQPQHF.

The genes are TRBV7-3 and TRBJ2-5, with 7 nucleotides matching TRBD2. Germline-derived CDR1 and CDR2 are SGHTA and FQGTGA. The CDR3 loop spans 13 amino acids. Trimming removed 5 bases from V and 2 bases from J; junction bases left unmatched: 2. The DNA of the CDR3 is TGTGCCAGCAGCCTAGCGGTTCAAGAGACCCAGTACTTC. Its protein product is CASSLAVQETQYF.

This chain connects TRBV6-5 to TRBJ1-1, with D tentatively TRBD1 (6 bases). Germline V gene sequence: CDR1 MNHEY, CDR2 SVGAGI. This CDR3 contains 15 residues. V lost 6 bases, J lost 2 bases, and 16 bases lay in between. The chain's CDR3 is CASSPRGAVNTEAFF. The CDR3 DNA is TGTGCCAGCAGCCCCAGGGGAGCCGTTAACACTGAAGCTTTCTTT.

J is TRBJ2-1 and V is TRBV19; 11 bases align to TRBD2. The CDR3 runs to 15 residues. From germline, CDR1 is LNHDA and CDR2 SQIVND (reference sequence). Trimming removed 3 bases from V and 8 bases from J; junction bases left unmatched: 6. The CDR3 here is CASSMASGGIDEQFF. The CDR3 DNA sequence: TGTGCCAGTAGTATGGCTAGCGGGGGGATCGATGAGCAGTTCTTC.

The chain is built from TRBV11-2 and TRBJ1-1; weak D call: TRBD1 (6 bases). V lost 1 base and J lost 1, with 16 bases in between. The CDR3 covers 17 residues. Germline V gene data show CDR1 as SGHAT and CDR2 as FQNNGV. CDR3 protein: CASSLAVWEGGNTEAFF. The CDR3 DNA sequence: TGTGCCAGCAGCTTAGCGGTTTGGGAAGGGGGGAACACTGAAGCTTTCTTT. The variable domain in full, with the rest retrieved from reference TRBV11-2 and TRBJ1-1, is EAGVAQSPRYKIIEKRQSVAFWCNPISGHATLYWYQQILGQGPKLLIQFQNNGVVDDSQLPKDRFSAERLKGVDSTLKIQPAKLEDSAVYLCASSLAVWEGGNTEAFFGQGTRLTVV.